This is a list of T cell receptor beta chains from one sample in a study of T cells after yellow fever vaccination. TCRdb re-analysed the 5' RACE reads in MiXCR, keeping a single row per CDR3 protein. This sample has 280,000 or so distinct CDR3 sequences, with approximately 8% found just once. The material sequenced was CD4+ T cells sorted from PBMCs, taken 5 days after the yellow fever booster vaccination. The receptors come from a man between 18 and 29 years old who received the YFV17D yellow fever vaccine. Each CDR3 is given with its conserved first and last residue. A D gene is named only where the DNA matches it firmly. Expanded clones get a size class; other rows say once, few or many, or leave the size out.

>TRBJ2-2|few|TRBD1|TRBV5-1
CASSQQTGATGELFF
TGCGCCAGCAGCCAACAGACAGGGGCCACCGGGGAGCTGTTTTTT
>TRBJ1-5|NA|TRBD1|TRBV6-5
CASSPGTGINQPQHF
TGTGCCAGCAGCCCGGGGACAGGGATCAATCAGCCCCAGCATTTT
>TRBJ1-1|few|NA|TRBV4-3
CASSQEYRDRTEAFF
TGCGCCAGCAGCCAAGAGTACAGGGATCGGACTGAAGCTTTCTTT
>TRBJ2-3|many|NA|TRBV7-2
CASSPGMMGSTDTQYF
TGTGCCAGCAGCCCTGGGATGATGGGGAGCACAGATACGCAGTATTTT
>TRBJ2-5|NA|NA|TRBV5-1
CASSLVVGARGETQYF
TGCGCCAGCAGCTTGGTTGTGGGGGCCAGGGGAGAGACCCAGTACTTC
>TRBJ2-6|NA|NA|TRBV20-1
CSAPTGSGANVLTF
TGCAGTGCTCCCACCGGGTCCGGGGCCAACGTCCTGACTTTC
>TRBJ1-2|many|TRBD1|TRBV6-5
CASSLRTGRSYTF
TGTGCCAGCAGTTTAAGGACAGGGAGAAGCTACACCTTC
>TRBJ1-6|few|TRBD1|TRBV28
CATRQGVSPLHF
TGTGCCACCAGACAGGGAGTCTCACCCCTCCACTTT
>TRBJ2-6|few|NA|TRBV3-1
CASSQQGDGANVLTF
TGTGCCAGCAGCCAACAAGGGGATGGGGCCAACGTCCTGACTTTC
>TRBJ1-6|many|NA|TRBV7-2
CASSLEAGIISPLHF
TGTGCCAGCAGCTTAGAGGCAGGGATAATATCACCCCTCCACTTT
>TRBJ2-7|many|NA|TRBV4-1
CASSQVPGQTYEQYF
TGCGCCAGCAGCCAGGTACCGGGACAAACCTACGAGCAGTACTTC
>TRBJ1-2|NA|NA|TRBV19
CASSAQGSYGYTF
TGTGCCAGTAGTGCTCAGGGGAGCTATGGCTACACCTTC
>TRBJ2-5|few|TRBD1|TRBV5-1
CASSLGQGDETQYF
TGCGCCAGCAGCCTCGGACAGGGAGACGAGACCCAGTACTTC
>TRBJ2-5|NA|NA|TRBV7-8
CASSRGTARETQYF
TGTGCCAGCAGCCGCGGGACGGCCCGGGAGACCCAGTACTTC
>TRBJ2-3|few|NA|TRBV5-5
CASSPGTVLMQDTQYF
TGTGCCAGCAGCCCAGGGACTGTTCTCATGCAAGATACGCAGTATTTT
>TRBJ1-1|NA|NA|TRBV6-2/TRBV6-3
CASPLAEVDTEAFF
TGTGCCAGCCCTCTCGCGGAGGTGGACACTGAAGCTTTCTTT
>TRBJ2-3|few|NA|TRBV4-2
CASSHSLAPSTDTQYF
TGTGCCAGCAGCCATTCCCTAGCGCCCAGCACAGATACGCAGTATTTT
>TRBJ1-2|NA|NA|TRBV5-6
CASSLGTPYGYTF
TGTGCCAGCAGCTTGGGGACACCTTATGGCTACACCTTC
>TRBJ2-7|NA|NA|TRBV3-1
CASSQGTYSYEQYF
TGTGCCAGCAGCCAGGGGACCTACTCCTACGAGCAGTACTTC
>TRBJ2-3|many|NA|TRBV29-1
CSVARGGLSSTSTDTQYF
TGCAGCGTTGCTCGGGGCGGTTTATCCTCAACTAGCACAGATACGCAGTATTTT
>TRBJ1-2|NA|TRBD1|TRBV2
CASRGTGVGYGYTF
TGTGCCAGCAGAGGGACAGGGGTTGGTTATGGCTACACCTTC
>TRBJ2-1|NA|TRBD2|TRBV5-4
CASTSGGASSYNEQFF
TGTGCCAGCACTAGCGGGGGGGCCAGCTCCTACAATGAGCAGTTCTTC
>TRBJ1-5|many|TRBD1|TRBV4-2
CASSQDQDRDQPQHF
TGTGCCAGCAGCCAAGATCAGGACAGGGATCAGCCCCAGCATTTT
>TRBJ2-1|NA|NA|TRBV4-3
CASSQARPNEQFF
TGCGCCAGCAGCCAAGCCCGCCCGAATGAGCAGTTCTTC
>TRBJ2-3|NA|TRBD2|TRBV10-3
CAISRGGDTQYF
TGTGCCATCAGCCGGGGAGGGGATACGCAGTATTTT
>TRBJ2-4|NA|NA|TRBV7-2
CASSRPAKNIQYF
TGTGCCAGCTCTCGACCAGCCAAAAACATTCAGTACTTC
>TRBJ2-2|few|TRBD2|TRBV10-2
CASITTSGNTGELFF
TGCGCCAGCATCACGACTAGCGGGAACACCGGGGAGCTGTTTTTT
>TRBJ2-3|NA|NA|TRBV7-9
CASSWSRTDTQYF
TGTGCCAGCAGCTGGTCACGCACAGATACGCAGTATTTT
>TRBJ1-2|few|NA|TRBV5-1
CASSFVSSGYTF
TGCGCCAGCAGCTTTGTGAGTTCCGGCTACACCTTC
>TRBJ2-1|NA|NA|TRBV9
CASSPVRGSSYNEQFF
TGTGCCAGCAGCCCCGTGAGGGGGAGCTCCTACAATGAGCAGTTCTTC
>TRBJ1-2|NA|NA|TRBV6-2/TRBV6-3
CASTLGGHFYGYTF
TGTGCCAGCACCCTAGGGGGACACTTCTATGGCTACACCTTC
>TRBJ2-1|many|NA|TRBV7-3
CASSLELSSYNEQFF
TGTGCCAGCAGCTTAGAGTTAAGCTCCTACAATGAGCAGTTCTTC
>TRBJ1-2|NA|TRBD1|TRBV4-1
CASSQGLGQVWTGYTF
TGCGCCAGCAGCCAAGGATTGGGACAGGTCTGGACTGGCTACACCTTC
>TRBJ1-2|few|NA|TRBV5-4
CASSWGASAFYGYTF
TGTGCCAGCAGCTGGGGCGCGTCAGCCTTCTATGGCTACACCTTC
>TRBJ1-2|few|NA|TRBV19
CASSIMDYGYTF
TGTGCCAGTAGTATAATGGACTATGGCTACACCTTC
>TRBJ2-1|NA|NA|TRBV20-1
CSAKSGRAGNEQFF
TGCAGTGCTAAGTCGGGCAGGGCTGGCAATGAGCAGTTCTTC
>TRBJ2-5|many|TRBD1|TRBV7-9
CASSPGQGETQYF
TGTGCCAGCAGCCCGGGACAGGGAGAGACCCAGTACTTC
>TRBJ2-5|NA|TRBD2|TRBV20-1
CSARRGAGDQETQYF
TGCAGTGCCCGAAGAGGAGCGGGGGACCAAGAGACCCAGTACTTC
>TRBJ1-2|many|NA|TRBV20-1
CSARSGANYGYTF
TGCAGTGCTAGATCGGGGGCTAACTATGGCTACACCTTC
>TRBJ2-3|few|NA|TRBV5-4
CASNFGGSDTQYF
TGTGCCAGCAACTTTGGGGGGTCAGATACGCAGTATTTT